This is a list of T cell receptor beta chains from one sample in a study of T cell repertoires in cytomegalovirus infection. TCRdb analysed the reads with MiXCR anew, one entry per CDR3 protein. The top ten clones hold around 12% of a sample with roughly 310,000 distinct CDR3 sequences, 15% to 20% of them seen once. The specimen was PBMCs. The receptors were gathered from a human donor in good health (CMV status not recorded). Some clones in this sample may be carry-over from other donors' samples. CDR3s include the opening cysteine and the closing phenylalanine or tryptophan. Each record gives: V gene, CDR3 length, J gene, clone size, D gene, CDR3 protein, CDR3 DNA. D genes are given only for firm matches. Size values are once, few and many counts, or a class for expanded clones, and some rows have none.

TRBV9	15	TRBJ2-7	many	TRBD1	CASSVEDRGSYEQYF	TGTGCCAGCAGCGTAGAGGACAGGGGATCCTACGAGCAGTACTTC
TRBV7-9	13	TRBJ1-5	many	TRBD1	CASSRRQGAPQHF	TGTGCCAGCAGTCGGAGACAGGGTGCTCCCCAGCATTTT
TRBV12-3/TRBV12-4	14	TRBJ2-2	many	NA	CASSLGQITGELFF	TGTGCCAGCAGTCTCGGACAAATCACCGGGGAGCTGTTTTTT
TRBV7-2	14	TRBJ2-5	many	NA	CASSPLGGRETQYF	TGTGCCAGCAGCCCCCTGGGGGGTCGAGAGACCCAGTACTTC
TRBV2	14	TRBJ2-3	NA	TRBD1	CASKRTGPGDTQYF	TGTGCCAGCAAAAGGACAGGGCCGGGGGATACGCAGTATTTT
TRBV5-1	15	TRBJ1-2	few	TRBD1	CASSLETGGDYGYTF	TGCGCCAGCAGCTTGGAGACAGGGGGAGACTATGGCTACACCTTC
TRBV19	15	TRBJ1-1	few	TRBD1	CASSPSTGRTTEAFF	TGTGCCAGTAGTCCCTCGACAGGGAGGACCACTGAAGCTTTCTTT
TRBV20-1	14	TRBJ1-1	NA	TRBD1	CSASRRTGGTEAFF	TGCAGTGCTTCCAGGAGAACAGGGGGCACTGAAGCTTTCTTT
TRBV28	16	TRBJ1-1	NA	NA	CASSPIRELMNTEAFF	TGTGCCAGCAGTCCGATAAGAGAGCTCATGAACACTGAAGCTTTCTTT
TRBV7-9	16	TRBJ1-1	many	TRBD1	CASSLGTGGSPVRAFF	TGTGCCAGCAGCCTAGGGACAGGGGGGTCGCCGGTGCGAGCTTTCTTT
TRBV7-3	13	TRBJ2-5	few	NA	CASSLSAGETQYF	TGTGCCAGCAGCTTATCGGCTGGGGAGACCCAGTACTTC
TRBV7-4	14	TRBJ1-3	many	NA	CASSRRGEGNTIYF	TGTGCCAGCAGCCGCCGGGGAGAGGGAAACACCATATATTTT
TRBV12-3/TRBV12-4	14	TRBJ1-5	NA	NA	CASTGSYSNQPQHF	TGTGCCAGTACAGGGAGTTATAGCAATCAGCCCCAGCATTTT
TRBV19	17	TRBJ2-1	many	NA	CASSIDPSSSSYNEQFF	TGTGCCAGTAGTATAGATCCGAGCTCAAGCTCCTACAATGAGCAGTTCTTC
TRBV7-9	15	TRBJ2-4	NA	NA	CASSLATVAKNIQYF	TGTGCCAGCAGCTTAGCCACGGTCGCCAAAAACATTCAGTACTTC
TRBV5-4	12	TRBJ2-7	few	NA	CASSPEGDEQYF	TGTGCCAGCAGCCCCGAGGGAGACGAGCAGTACTTC
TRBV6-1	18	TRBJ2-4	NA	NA	CASSEGLRETLAKNIQYF	TGTGCCAGCAGTGAAGGGCTCAGGGAGACCTTAGCCAAAAACATTCAGTACTTC
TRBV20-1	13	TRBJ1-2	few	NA	CSAAAGGFADYTF	TGCAGTGCTGCCGCCGGGGGGTTTGCGGACTACACCTTC
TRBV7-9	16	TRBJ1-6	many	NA	CASSLQGSFGNSPLHF	TGTGCCAGCAGCTTACAGGGAAGTTTCGGGAATTCACCCCTCCACTTT
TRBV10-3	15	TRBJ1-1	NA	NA	CAISEPGKGGTEAFF	TGTGCCATCAGTGAGCCAGGGAAAGGTGGCACTGAAGCTTTCTTT
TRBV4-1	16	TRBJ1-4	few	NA	CASSHEGDITNEKLFF	TGTGCCAGCAGCCATGAAGGGGATATAACTAATGAAAAACTGTTTTTT
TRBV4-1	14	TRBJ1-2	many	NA	CASGKVASEDGYTF	TGCGCCAGCGGAAAGGTGGCTTCGGAGGATGGCTACACCTTC
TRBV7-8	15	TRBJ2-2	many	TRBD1	CASSLWTGFTGELFF	TGTGCCAGCAGCTTATGGACAGGGTTTACCGGGGAGCTGTTTTTT
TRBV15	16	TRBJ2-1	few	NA	CATSRAGGSSYNEQFF	TGTGCCACCAGCAGAGCTGGCGGTAGCTCCTACAATGAGCAGTTCTTC
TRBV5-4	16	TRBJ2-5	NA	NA	CASSLDPRTDQETQYF	TGTGCCAGCAGCTTGGACCCACGGACAGACCAAGAGACCCAGTACTTC
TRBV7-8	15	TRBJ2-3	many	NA	CASSPTSWDTDTQYF	TGTGCCAGCAGCCCGACTAGTTGGGACACAGATACGCAGTATTTT
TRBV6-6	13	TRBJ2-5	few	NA	CASTTDRSGTQYF	TGTGCCAGCACAACCGACAGGAGTGGGACCCAGTACTTC
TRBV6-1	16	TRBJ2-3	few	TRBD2	CASSDLGGGARDTQYF	TGTGCCAGCAGTGACCTAGGCGGGGGGGCCCGTGATACGCAGTATTTT
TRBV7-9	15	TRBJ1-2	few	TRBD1	CASSLAAQGIYGYTF	TGTGCCAGCAGCTTAGCGGCACAGGGGATTTATGGCTACACCTTC
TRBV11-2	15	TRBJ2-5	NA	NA	CASSLDLLHQETQYF	TGTGCCAGCAGCTTAGATCTACTGCACCAAGAGACCCAGTACTTC
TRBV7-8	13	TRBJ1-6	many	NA	CASSLRNNSPLHF	TGTGCCAGCAGCTTACGAAATAATTCACCCCTCCACTTT
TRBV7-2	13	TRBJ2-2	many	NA	CASSLRDTGELFF	TGTGCCAGCAGCTTACGAGACACCGGGGAGCTGTTTTTT
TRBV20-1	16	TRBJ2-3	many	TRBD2	CSGKLAGPRRTDTQYF	TGCAGTGGTAAGCTAGCGGGACCCCGCCGCACAGATACGCAGTATTTT
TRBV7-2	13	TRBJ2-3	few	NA	CASSPGFTDTQYF	TGTGCCAGCAGCCCCGGATTCACAGATACGCAGTATTTT
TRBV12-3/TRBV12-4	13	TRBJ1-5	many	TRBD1	CASSFSGGQPQHF	TGTGCCAGCAGTTTCTCAGGGGGACAGCCCCAGCATTTT
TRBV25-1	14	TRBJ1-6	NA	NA	CASSFNGMNSPLHF	TGTGCCAGCAGTTTCAACGGGATGAATTCACCCCTCCACTTT
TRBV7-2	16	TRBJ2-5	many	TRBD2	CASSQLAGALQETQYF	TGTGCCAGCAGCCAACTAGCGGGGGCACTCCAAGAGACCCAGTACTTC
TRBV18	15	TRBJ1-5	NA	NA	CASSPTLQGNQPQHF	TGTGCCAGCTCACCCACACTTCAGGGCAATCAGCCCCAGCATTTT
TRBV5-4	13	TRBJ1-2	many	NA	CASSLEDNYGYTF	TGTGCCAGCAGCTTGGAAGATAACTATGGCTACACCTTC
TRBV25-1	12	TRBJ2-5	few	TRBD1	CASSDYRGSQYF	TGTGCCAGCAGTGATTACAGGGGTTCCCAGTACTTC
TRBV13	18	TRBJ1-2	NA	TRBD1	CASSLGQGQVSIDYGYTF	TGTGCCAGCAGCCTCGGACAGGGCCAAGTTAGCATCGACTATGGCTACACCTTC
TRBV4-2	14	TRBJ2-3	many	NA	CASSLRLITDTQYF	TGTGCCAGCAGCCTTCGACTCATCACAGATACGCAGTATTTT
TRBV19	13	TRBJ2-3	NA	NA	CASRGVSTDTQYF	TGTGCCAGTAGGGGTGTTTCGACAGATACGCAGTATTTT
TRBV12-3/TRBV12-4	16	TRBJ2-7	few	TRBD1	CASSPSSPGQSYEQYF	TGTGCCAGCAGTCCATCATCTCCGGGACAGTCCTACGAGCAGTACTTC
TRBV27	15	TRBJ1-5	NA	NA	CASSESVDSNQPQHF	TGTGCCAGCAGCGAATCTGTGGACAGCAATCAGCCCCAGCATTTT
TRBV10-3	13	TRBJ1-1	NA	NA	CATAGGMNTEAFF	TGTGCCACCGCCGGTGGGATGAACACTGAAGCTTTCTTT
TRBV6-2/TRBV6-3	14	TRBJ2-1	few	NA	CASSEQASYNEQFF	TGTGCCAGCAGTGAGCAGGCCTCCTACAATGAGCAGTTCTTC
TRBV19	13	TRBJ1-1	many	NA	CASSPNRDTEAFF	TGTGCCAGTAGTCCGAACAGGGACACTGAAGCTTTCTTT
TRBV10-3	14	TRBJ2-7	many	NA	CAARPEYPVYEQYF	TGTGCCGCCCGACCAGAATATCCCGTCTACGAGCAGTACTTC
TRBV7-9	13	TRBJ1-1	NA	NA	CASSLVTPAEAFF	TGTGCCAGCAGCTTAGTAACCCCAGCTGAAGCTTTCTTT
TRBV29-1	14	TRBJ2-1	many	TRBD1	CSVLGQGVSNEQFF	TGCAGCGTCCTCGGACAGGGGGTCTCTAATGAGCAGTTCTTC
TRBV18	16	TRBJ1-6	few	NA	CASSPQDLGTNSPLHF	TGTGCCAGCTCACCACAGGACCTAGGCACTAATTCACCCCTCCACTTT
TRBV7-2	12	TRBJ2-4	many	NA	CASSPTQNIQYF	TGTGCCAGCAGCCCGACCCAAAACATTCAGTACTTC